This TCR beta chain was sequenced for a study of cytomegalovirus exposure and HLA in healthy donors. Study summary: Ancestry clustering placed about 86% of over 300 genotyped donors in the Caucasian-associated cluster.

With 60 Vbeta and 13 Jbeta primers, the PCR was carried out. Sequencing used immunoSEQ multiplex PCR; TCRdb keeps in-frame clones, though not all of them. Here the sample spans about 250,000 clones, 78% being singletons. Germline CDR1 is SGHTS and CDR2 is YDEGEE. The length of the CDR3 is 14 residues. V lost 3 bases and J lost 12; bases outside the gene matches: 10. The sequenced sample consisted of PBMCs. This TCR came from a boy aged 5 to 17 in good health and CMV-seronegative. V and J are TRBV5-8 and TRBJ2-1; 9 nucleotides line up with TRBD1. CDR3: CASSSRQGGFGQFF. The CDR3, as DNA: TGTGCCAGCAGCTCTCGACAGGGGGGTTTCGGGCAGTTCTTC.